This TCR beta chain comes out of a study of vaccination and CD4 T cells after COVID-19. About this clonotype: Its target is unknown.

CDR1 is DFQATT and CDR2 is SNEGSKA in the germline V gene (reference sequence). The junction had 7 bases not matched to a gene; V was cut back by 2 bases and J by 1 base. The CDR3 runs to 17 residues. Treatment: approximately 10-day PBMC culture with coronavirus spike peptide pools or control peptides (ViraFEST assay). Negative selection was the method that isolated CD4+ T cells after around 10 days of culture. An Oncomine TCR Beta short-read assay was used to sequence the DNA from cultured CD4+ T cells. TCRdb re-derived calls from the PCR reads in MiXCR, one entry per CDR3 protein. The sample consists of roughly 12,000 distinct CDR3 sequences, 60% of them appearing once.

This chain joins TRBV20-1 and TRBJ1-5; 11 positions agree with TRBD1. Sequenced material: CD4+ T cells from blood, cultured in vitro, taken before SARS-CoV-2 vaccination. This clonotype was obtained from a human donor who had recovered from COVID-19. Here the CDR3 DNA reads TGCAGTGCTAGAACCCGGGGGACAGGGGGGAGCAATCAGCCCCAGCATTTT. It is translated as CSARTRGTGGSNQPQHF.